This T cell receptor (beta chain) was identified in a study of CD8+ T cells in alopecia areata. General study findings and limits: Tofacitinib delivered significant drops in scalp clonality and in expanded CD8+ clones among the top 100.

This clone has a handful of counts. The antigen is undetermined. The CDR3 is 13 residues long. CDR1 is MGHRA and CDR2 is YSYEKL in the germline V gene. V was clipped by 4 bases and J by 6 bases; unmatched bases: 4. Extraction of RNA preceded its reverse transcription into cDNA, which served as the sequencing template. Sequenced by immunoSEQ multiplex PCR; TCRdb stores in-frame clones only, minus some. The data hold around 110,000 clones, with over 80% observed a single time. Treatment in this sample: oral pan-JAK inhibitor, 5-10 mg twice daily. The chain employs TRBV4-1 and TRBJ2-3; the match to TRBD2 covers 7 bases. The sequence derives from a human donor with alopecia areata. The sample in question was CD8+ T cells sorted from blood, obtained at week 24, from a patient treated with tofacitinib. The CDR3 coding sequence is TGCGCCAGCAGCCCCGCGGGGGATGATACGCAGTATTTT. Protein: CASSPAGDDTQYF.